This T cell receptor beta chain was observed in a study of CXCR3-negative and CXCR3-positive naive CD8 T cells. In the case of this clonotype: Antigen specificity is unknown.

Libraries were UMI-labeled 5' RACE TRB cDNA. TCRdb re-called the 5' RACE reads; every CDR3 protein appears as one record, without DNA. The table for this sample gives some 130,000 distinct CDR3 sequences. The study's findings and limits: Higher TRB CDR3 hydrophobicity marked CXCR3-positive naive cells relative to CXCR3-negative naive cells. Naive subsets displayed similar surface CD5, and TCR strength was inferred from TRB CDR3 properties.

The CDR3 is 17 amino acids. Germline V CDR1 and CDR2: SEHNR, FQNEAQ (reference sequence). This rearrangement joins TRBV7-9 to TRBJ1-5; TCRdb outputs TRBD1, but without DNA this stays unchecked. The receptor's source is a human donor in good health. Some clones in this sample may be carry-over from other donors' samples. The sequenced sample consisted of naive CXCR3- CD8+ T cells from blood. Subset reported: CD45RO-CCR7+CD27+CD95- naive CD8+ T cells lacking CXCR3 (TNR3-). CDR3 region: CASSHMAPGATNQPQHF.